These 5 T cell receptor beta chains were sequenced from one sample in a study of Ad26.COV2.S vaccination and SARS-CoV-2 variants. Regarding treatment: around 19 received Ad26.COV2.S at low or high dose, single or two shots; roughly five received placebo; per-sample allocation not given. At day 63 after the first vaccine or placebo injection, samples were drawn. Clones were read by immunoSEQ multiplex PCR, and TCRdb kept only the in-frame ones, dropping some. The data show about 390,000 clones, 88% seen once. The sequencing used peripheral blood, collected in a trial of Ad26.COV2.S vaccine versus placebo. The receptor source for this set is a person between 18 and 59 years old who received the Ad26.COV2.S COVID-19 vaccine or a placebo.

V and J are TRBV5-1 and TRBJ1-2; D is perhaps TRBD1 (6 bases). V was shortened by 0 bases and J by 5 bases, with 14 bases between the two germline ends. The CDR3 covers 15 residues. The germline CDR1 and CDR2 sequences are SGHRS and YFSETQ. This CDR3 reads CASSLAAGARYGYTF. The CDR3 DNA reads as TGCGCCAGCAGCTTGGCGGCGGGGGCTCGGTATGGCTACACCTTC.

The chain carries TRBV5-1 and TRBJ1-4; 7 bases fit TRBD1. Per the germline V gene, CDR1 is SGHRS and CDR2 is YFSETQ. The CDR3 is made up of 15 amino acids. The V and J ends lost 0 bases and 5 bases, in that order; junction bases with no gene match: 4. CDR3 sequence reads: CASSLEAGGNEKLFF. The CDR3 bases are TGCGCCAGCAGCTTGGAGGCAGGGGGGAATGAAAAACTGTTTTTT.

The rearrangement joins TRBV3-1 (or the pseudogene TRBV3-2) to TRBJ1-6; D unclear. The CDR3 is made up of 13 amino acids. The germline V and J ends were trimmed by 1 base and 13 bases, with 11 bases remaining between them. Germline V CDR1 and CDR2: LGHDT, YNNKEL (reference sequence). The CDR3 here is CASSQVAGSPLHF. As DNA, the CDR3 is TGTGCCAGCAGCCAAGTAGCGGGGTCCCCCCTCCACTTT.

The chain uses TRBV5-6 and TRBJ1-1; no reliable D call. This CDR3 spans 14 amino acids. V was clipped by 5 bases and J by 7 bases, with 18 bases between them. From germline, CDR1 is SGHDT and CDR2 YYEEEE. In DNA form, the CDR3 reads TGTGCCAGCAGTCCCTTAAGGGTACGAGGTGAAGCTTTCTTT. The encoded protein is CASSPLRVRGEAFF.

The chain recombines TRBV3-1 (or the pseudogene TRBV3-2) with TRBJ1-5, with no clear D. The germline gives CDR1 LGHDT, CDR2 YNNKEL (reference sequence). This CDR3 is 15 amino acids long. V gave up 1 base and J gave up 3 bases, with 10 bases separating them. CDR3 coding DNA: TGTGCCAGCAGCCAAGCCGCGAGTTTCAATCAGCCCCAGCATTTT. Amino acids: CASSQAASFNQPQHF.